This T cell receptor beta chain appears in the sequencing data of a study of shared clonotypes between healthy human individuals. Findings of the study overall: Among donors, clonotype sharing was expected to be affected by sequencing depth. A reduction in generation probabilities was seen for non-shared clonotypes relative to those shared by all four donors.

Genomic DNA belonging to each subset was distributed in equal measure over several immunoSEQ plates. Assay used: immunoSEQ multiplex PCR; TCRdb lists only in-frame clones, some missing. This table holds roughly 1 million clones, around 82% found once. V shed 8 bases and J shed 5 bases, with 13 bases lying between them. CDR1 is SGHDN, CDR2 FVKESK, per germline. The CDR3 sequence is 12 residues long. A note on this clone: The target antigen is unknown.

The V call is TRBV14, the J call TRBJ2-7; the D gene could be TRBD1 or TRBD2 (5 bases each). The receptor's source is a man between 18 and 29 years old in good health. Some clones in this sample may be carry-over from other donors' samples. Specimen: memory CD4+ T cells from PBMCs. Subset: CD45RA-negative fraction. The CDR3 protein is CASGGLEDEQYF. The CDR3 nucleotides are TGTGCCAGCGGGGGTTTGGAGGACGAGCAGTACTTC.